A selection of T cell receptor beta chains follows, all from one sample in a study of CD8+CD57+ T cells in acquired aplastic anemia. TCRdb independently ran MiXCR on the reads; one entry per CDR3 protein. The sample shows about 160,000 distinct CDR3 sequences, 40% to 55% of them seen only once. The specimen was sorted CD4+, CD8+, or CD8+CD57+ T cells (not recorded which) from PBMCs. These receptors all come from a human donor with aplastic anemia. Each CDR3 is given with its conserved first and last residue. A D gene is named only where the DNA matches it firmly. Clone size, where shown, is once, few, many, or a class for clones that have expanded.

clone_size: .; d_call: TRBD1; v_call: TRBV7-3; j_call: TRBJ1-1; cdr3_nt: TGTGCCAGCAGCTCCGTCCCGGGACAGGGGCAAGCTTTCTTT; cdr3_aa: CASSSVPGQGQAFF
clone_size: .; d_call: TRBD1; v_call: TRBV18; j_call: TRBJ1-1; cdr3_nt: TGTGCCAGCTCACCGACTCAAATGACAGGGGCTAATGAAGCTTTCTTT; cdr3_aa: CASSPTQMTGANEAFF
clone_size: many; d_call: TRBD1; v_call: TRBV7-2; j_call: TRBJ2-5; cdr3_nt: TGTGCCAGCAGCTCGACAGGGGGCGGCGGGAAAGAGACCCAGTACTTC; cdr3_aa: CASSSTGGGGKETQYF
clone_size: .; d_call: .; v_call: TRBV2; j_call: TRBJ2-7; cdr3_nt: TGTGCCACCGGACTGACCTCCTACGAGCAGTACTTC; cdr3_aa: CATGLTSYEQYF
clone_size: many; d_call: TRBD1; v_call: TRBV20-1; j_call: TRBJ1-1; cdr3_nt: TGCAGTGCTAAAGGACAGGGGGCGTTTGGAGGAAAAGCTTTCTTT; cdr3_aa: CSAKGQGAFGGKAFF
clone_size: .; d_call: .; v_call: TRBV29-1; j_call: TRBJ1-1; cdr3_nt: TGCAGCGCAGGACACCCTGGGAGCACTGAAGCTTTCTTT; cdr3_aa: CSAGHPGSTEAFF
clone_size: few; d_call: .; v_call: TRBV5-1; j_call: TRBJ1-6; cdr3_nt: TGCGCCAGCAGCTTGAGTGGGCACGGGAATTCACCCCTCCACTTT; cdr3_aa: CASSLSGHGNSPLHF
clone_size: few; d_call: TRBD1; v_call: TRBV11-2; j_call: TRBJ1-4; cdr3_nt: TGTGCCAGCAGCCCCGGACAGGGACGGCCGTCGGAAAAACTGTTTTTT; cdr3_aa: CASSPGQGRPSEKLFF
clone_size: .; d_call: TRBD1; v_call: TRBV11-3; j_call: TRBJ2-5; cdr3_nt: TGTGCCAGCACGGGCAGGGGGCGGGAGACCCAGTACTTC; cdr3_aa: CASTGRGRETQYF
clone_size: .; d_call: TRBD2; v_call: TRBV24-1; j_call: TRBJ2-1; cdr3_nt: TGTGCCACCAGAGGGACTAGCGGGCGGCAGTTCTTC; cdr3_aa: CATRGTSGRQFF
clone_size: many; d_call: TRBD1; v_call: TRBV19; j_call: TRBJ1-2; cdr3_nt: TGTGCCAGTACGCTCGGGACAGACTATGGCTACACCTTC; cdr3_aa: CASTLGTDYGYTF
clone_size: .; d_call: .; v_call: TRBV7-8; j_call: TRBJ2-6; cdr3_nt: TGTGCCAGCAGCCGACTTCGAGGGGCCAACGTCCTGACTTTC; cdr3_aa: CASSRLRGANVLTF
clone_size: many; d_call: TRBD2; v_call: TRBV29-1; j_call: TRBJ2-3; cdr3_nt: TGCAGCGTCTCAAGGGCGGGGGGTACAGATACGCAGTATTTT; cdr3_aa: CSVSRAGGTDTQYF
clone_size: many; d_call: .; v_call: TRBV10-3; j_call: TRBJ1-5; cdr3_nt: TGTGCCATGGGGGGGACCCTTCACGAGCCCCAGCATTTT; cdr3_aa: CAMGGTLHEPQHF
clone_size: .; d_call: TRBD1; v_call: TRBV12-3/TRBV12-4; j_call: TRBJ1-2; cdr3_nt: TGTGCCAGCAGTCCACCGGGGACAGGGGGAGACTATGGCTACACCTTC; cdr3_aa: CASSPPGTGGDYGYTF
clone_size: .; d_call: .; v_call: TRBV10-3; j_call: TRBJ2-7; cdr3_nt: TGTGCCATCAGTGAGACGGGGGCTTATTACGAGCAGTACTTC; cdr3_aa: CAISETGAYYEQYF
clone_size: .; d_call: TRBD1; v_call: TRBV7-8; j_call: TRBJ1-1; cdr3_nt: TGTGCCAGCAGCTTTACAGGGGCTGAAGCTTTCTTT; cdr3_aa: CASSFTGAEAFF
clone_size: once; d_call: .; v_call: TRBV29-1; j_call: TRBJ1-1; cdr3_nt: TGCAGCGTTGCACAACGAAACACTGAAGCTTTCTTT; cdr3_aa: CSVAQRNTEAFF
clone_size: .; d_call: .; v_call: TRBV2; j_call: TRBJ2-7; cdr3_nt: TGTGCCAGCAGTTTAGGGTATGCAGGGAGGAACGAGCAGTACTTC; cdr3_aa: CASSLGYAGRNEQYF
clone_size: .; d_call: .; v_call: TRBV25-1; j_call: TRBJ1-1; cdr3_nt: TGTGCCAGCAGCTCCAACAATGACGGCGGGATGAACACTGAAGCTTTCTTT; cdr3_aa: CASSSNNDGGMNTEAFF
clone_size: .; d_call: TRBD1; v_call: TRBV7-1; j_call: TRBJ1-3; cdr3_nt: TGTGCCAGCAGCTCGGACAGGGGGGATTCATTT; cdr3_aa: CASSSDRGDSF
clone_size: .; d_call: .; v_call: TRBV29-1; j_call: TRBJ1-5; cdr3_nt: TGCAGCTTTTCCTTACAGGCCCAGCATTTT; cdr3_aa: CSFSLQAQHF
clone_size: many; d_call: .; v_call: TRBV5-1; j_call: TRBJ2-1; cdr3_nt: TGCGCCAGCAGCTTCACAGGAAATGAGCAGTTCTTC; cdr3_aa: CASSFTGNEQFF
clone_size: .; d_call: .; v_call: TRBV5-1; j_call: TRBJ2-4; cdr3_nt: TGCGCCAGCAGCCTGCTCCGGGACCCAACTATTCAGTACTTC; cdr3_aa: CASSLLRDPTIQYF
clone_size: many; d_call: TRBD1; v_call: TRBV2; j_call: TRBJ1-5; cdr3_nt: TGTGCCAGCAGCCCGGACAGGGCGAGCAATCAGCCCCAGCATTTT; cdr3_aa: CASSPDRASNQPQHF
clone_size: once; d_call: TRBD2; v_call: TRBV20-1; j_call: TRBJ2-3; cdr3_nt: TGCAGTGCTCACCGCCAGACTAGCGGGAGGGCCCCAGATACGCAGTATTTT; cdr3_aa: CSAHRQTSGRAPDTQYF
clone_size: once; d_call: TRBD1; v_call: TRBV15; j_call: TRBJ1-6; cdr3_nt: TGTGCCACCAGCAGAGCCCCGAATCAGGGGGAAACCCTCCACTTT; cdr3_aa: CATSRAPNQGETLHF
clone_size: once; d_call: .; v_call: TRBV19; j_call: TRBJ1-3; cdr3_nt: TGTGCCAGTACCCTCGCAAACACCATATATTTT; cdr3_aa: CASTLANTIYF
clone_size: few; d_call: .; v_call: TRBV27; j_call: TRBJ1-6; cdr3_nt: TGTGCCAGCAGTTTAGGACCGATCTATAATTCACCCCTCCACTTT; cdr3_aa: CASSLGPIYNSPLHF
clone_size: .; d_call: .; v_call: TRBV25-1; j_call: TRBJ1-5; cdr3_nt: TGTGCCAGCAGGGGGGCAGGCAATCAGCCCCAGCATTTT; cdr3_aa: CASRGAGNQPQHF
clone_size: once; d_call: .; v_call: TRBV10-3; j_call: TRBJ2-2; cdr3_nt: TGTGCCATCAGTGAGTGGGGGGTACAGAACACCGGGGAGCCGTTTTTT; cdr3_aa: CAISEWGVQNTGEPFF
clone_size: once; d_call: TRBD2; v_call: TRBV25-1; j_call: TRBJ2-2; cdr3_nt: TGTGCCAGCAGCGTCTGGGGGGGGAACGCCGGGGAGCTGTCTTTT; cdr3_aa: CASSVWGGNAGELSF
clone_size: .; d_call: TRBD1; v_call: TRBV5-1; j_call: TRBJ1-5; cdr3_nt: TGCGCCAGCAGCTTCGGACAGGTCGGCCAGCCCCAGCATTTT; cdr3_aa: CASSFGQVGQPQHF
clone_size: .; d_call: TRBD1; v_call: TRBV5-4; j_call: TRBJ2-7; cdr3_nt: TGTGCCAGCAGCTTACAGGGGATCTACGAGCAGTACTTC; cdr3_aa: CASSLQGIYEQYF
clone_size: many; d_call: .; v_call: TRBV9; j_call: TRBJ1-1; cdr3_nt: TGTGCCAGCAGCGCGGGGACAAAAGGGGCTGAAGCTTTCTTT; cdr3_aa: CASSAGTKGAEAFF
clone_size: .; d_call: .; v_call: TRBV3-1; j_call: TRBJ2-2; cdr3_nt: TGTGCCAGCAGCCATCAGGTGTCCGGGGAGCTGTTTTTT; cdr3_aa: CASSHQVSGELFF
clone_size: many; d_call: .; v_call: TRBV6-1; j_call: TRBJ1-6; cdr3_nt: TGTGCCAGCAGTGAAGCGCTGAGGACCCATAATTCACCCCTCCACTTT; cdr3_aa: CASSEALRTHNSPLHF
clone_size: .; d_call: .; v_call: TRBV15; j_call: TRBJ1-2; cdr3_nt: TGTGCCACCAGCAGAGGATTTGGGGGAGACTACACCTTC; cdr3_aa: CATSRGFGGDYTF
clone_size: .; d_call: .; v_call: TRBV20-1; j_call: TRBJ1-5; cdr3_nt: TGCAGTGCTAAGACCGGAAATAGCGATCAGCCCCAGCATTTT; cdr3_aa: CSAKTGNSDQPQHF
clone_size: .; d_call: .; v_call: TRBV10-2; j_call: TRBJ1-2; cdr3_nt: TGCGCCAGCAGTGGAACAGGGCCACCTAACTATGGCTACACCTTC; cdr3_aa: CASSGTGPPNYGYTF
clone_size: few; d_call: TRBD2; v_call: TRBV15; j_call: TRBJ2-1; cdr3_nt: TGTGCCACCAGCAGACGGACTAGCGGTTCCAATGAGCAGTTCTTC; cdr3_aa: CATSRRTSGSNEQFF
clone_size: .; d_call: .; v_call: TRBV11-1; j_call: TRBJ2-5; cdr3_nt: TGCGCCAGCAGCTTGGTTGACAACCAAGAGACCCAGTACTTC; cdr3_aa: CASSLVDNQETQYF
clone_size: many; d_call: .; v_call: TRBV5-1; j_call: TRBJ1-1; cdr3_nt: TGCGCCAGCAGCTTGGTCTCGGCGAACACTGAAGCTTTCTTT; cdr3_aa: CASSLVSANTEAFF
clone_size: many; d_call: .; v_call: TRBV4-2; j_call: TRBJ1-2; cdr3_nt: TGTGCCAGCAGCCCAGCGGCCGGACAGCGTTCTAACTATGGCTACACCTTC; cdr3_aa: CASSPAAGQRSNYGYTF
clone_size: .; d_call: .; v_call: TRBV19; j_call: TRBJ2-1; cdr3_nt: TGTGCCAGTAGTATATCCGGGGGCCCTTACAATGAGCAGTTCTTC; cdr3_aa: CASSISGGPYNEQFF
clone_size: many; d_call: .; v_call: TRBV7-9; j_call: TRBJ2-3; cdr3_nt: TGTGCCAGCAGCTTAAGGGCCCAGGGGGATACGCAGTATTTT; cdr3_aa: CASSLRAQGDTQYF
clone_size: many; d_call: TRBD1; v_call: TRBV28; j_call: TRBJ1-2; cdr3_nt: TGTGCCAGCACTCCCCCAGGGGGCAGAGTGGGCTACACCTTC; cdr3_aa: CASTPPGGRVGYTF
clone_size: .; d_call: TRBD1; v_call: TRBV2; j_call: TRBJ1-3; cdr3_nt: TGTGCCAGCAGGGGACAGGGAAGACGAAACACCATATATTTT; cdr3_aa: CASRGQGRRNTIYF